What follows are 3 T cell receptor beta chains derived from one specimen sequenced in a study of CD8 T cells in Susac syndrome. Reverse transcription used roughly 0.5 to 1 ug RNA and random hexamers. TCRdb itself ran the immunoSEQ multiplex PCR reads through MiXCR, one entry per CDR3 protein. Of some 140,000 distinct CDR3 sequences in the sample, approximately 89% are singletons; the top ten hold around 0.24%. The sample consisted of CD8+ T cells from PBMCs. The receptors were gathered from a human donor with multiple sclerosis.

This chain joins TRBV12-5 and TRBJ2-7; 13 nucleotides line up with TRBD2. The CDR3 totals 14 residues. Germline CDR1 is LGHNT and CDR2 is FRNRAP. V dropped 4 bases and J dropped 6; count of bases not matched to a gene: 3. CDR3 sequence: CASGSRLAGGEQYF. The DNA of the CDR3 is TGTGCTAGTGGTTCAAGACTAGCGGGAGGCGAGCAGTACTTC.

In this sample, this clonotype turned up once. The chain links TRBV5-1 to TRBJ2-6, with unresolved D. The CDR3 consists of 15 residues. Trimming took off 0 bases at V and 4 bases at J, with 8 bases between the two ends. Germline V CDR1 and CDR2: SGHRS, YFSETQ. The CDR3 loop is CASSLVSAGANVLTF. In DNA, the CDR3 is TGCGCCAGCAGCTTGGTGTCGGCGGGGGCCAACGTCCTGACTTTC.

This clonotype was seen a single time. The gene calls are TRBV5-1 and TRBJ2-1, with D tentatively TRBD2 (5 bases). Germline V lookup: CDR1 SGHRS, CDR2 YFSETQ. This CDR3 spans 12 amino acids. Trimming took off 0 bases at V and 14 bases at J, with 12 bases between the two ends. The CDR3: CASSLEDSWEFF. The CDR3 DNA is TGCGCCAGCAGCTTGGAGGACTCCTGGGAGTTCTTC.